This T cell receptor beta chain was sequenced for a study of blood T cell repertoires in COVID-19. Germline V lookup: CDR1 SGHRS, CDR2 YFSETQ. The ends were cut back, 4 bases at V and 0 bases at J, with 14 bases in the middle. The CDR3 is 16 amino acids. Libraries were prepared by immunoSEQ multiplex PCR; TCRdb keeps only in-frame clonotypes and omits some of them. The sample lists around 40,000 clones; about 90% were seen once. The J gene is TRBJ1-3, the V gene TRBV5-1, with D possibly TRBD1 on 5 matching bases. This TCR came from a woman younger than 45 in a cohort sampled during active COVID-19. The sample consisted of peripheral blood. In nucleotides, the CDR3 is TGCGCCAGCAGCCCGACTGGGCAGGGCTCTGGAAACACCATATATTTT. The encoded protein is CASSPTGQGSGNTIYF.